One sample yielded the 24 T cell receptor beta chains listed below, sequenced in a study of human T cells and chemical hapten exposure. TCRdb ran MiXCR on the RACE reads and lists one entry per CDR3 protein. Among some 77,000 distinct CDR3 sequences, 8.6% were seen once, and the ten largest hold about 1.8%. Time point denoted: healthy volunteer bleed at 6 weeks. It was unfractionated whole blood from which total RNA was extracted. Material for sequencing was whole blood. The receptor set was obtained from a female donor in good health. Some clones in this sample may be carry-over from other donors' samples.

J is TRBJ2-7 and V is TRBV20-1; 10 bases fit TRBD2. This CDR3 comprises 16 residues. Germline V gives CDR1 DFQATT, CDR2 SNEGSKA (reference sequence). V trimming: 6 bases; J trimming: 0 bases; junction bases outside the gene matches: 11. The CDR3: CSASSSSGGSSYEQYF. As DNA, the CDR3 is TGCAGTGCCAGTTCCTCTAGCGGGGGCAGCTCCTACGAGCAGTACTTC.

The rearrangement uses TRBV7-8 and TRBJ2-7; no firm D call. Germline V gives CDR1 SGHVS, CDR2 FQNEAQ. The CDR3 is 13 residues long. Trimming left V 2 bases short and J 3 bases short, with 8 bases between. CDR3 DNA: TGTGCCAGCAGCTTAATACTGGACTACGAGCAGTACTTC. This encodes CASSLILDYEQYF.

V gene TRBV5-1 combines with J gene TRBJ2-2; 9 bases are a match to TRBD1. The J segment lost 2 bases and the V segment lost 3 bases, leaving 2 bases of the junction unmatched. The CDR3 extends over 15 amino acids. Germline CDR1 reads SGHRS; CDR2 reads YFSETQ. The CDR3 reads CASSSGQGNTGELFF. The CDR3 DNA reads TGCGCCAGCAGCTCGGGACAGGGTAACACCGGGGAGCTGTTTTTT.

This clonotype was seen more than once but under ten times. This chain links TRBV6-5 with TRBJ1-2, with D possibly being TRBD1 (5 bases). Germline V gene lookup returns CDR1 MNHEY and CDR2 SVGAGI. The V gene lost 5 bases and the J gene lost 3 bases, with 16 bases spanning the gap. The CDR3 has 15 amino acids. The chain's CDR3 is CASSRAGRRDYGYTF. In nucleotides, the CDR3 is TGTGCCAGCAGTCGCGCAGGGCGGAGAGACTATGGCTACACCTTC.

The V gene is TRBV27, the J gene TRBJ2-7; D gene unclear. The V end was cut by 3 bases, the J end by 0 bases, with 12 bases between. CDR3 length: 15 residues. Germline-derived CDR1 and CDR2 are MNHEY and SMNVEV (reference sequence). The DNA for the CDR3 is TGTGCCAGCAGTTTTGGGCATGGTCGCTCCTACGAGCAGTACTTC. The encoded protein is CASSFGHGRSYEQYF.

V is TRBV7-9 and J is TRBJ1-1; no clear D gene. The length of the CDR3 is 12 residues. Looked up from germline, CDR1 is SEHNR and CDR2 is FQNEAQ (reference sequence). V was pared by 1 base and J by 7 bases, with 7 bases between. CDR3 in DNA: TGTGCCAGCAGCTTAGTAGCCAGTGAAGCTTTCTTT. It translates to CASSLVASEAFF. Drawing the rest from reference TRBV7-9 and TRBJ1-1, the complete variable domain is DTGVSQNPRHKITKRGQNVTFRCDPISEHNRLYWYRQTLGQGPEFLTYFQNEAQLEKSRLLSDRFSAERPKGSFSTLEIQRTEQGDSAMYLCASSLVASEAFFGQGTRLTVV.

This clonotype occurred many times. The chain is built from TRBV7-2 and TRBJ2-2; 10 nucleotides agree with TRBD2. The CDR3 loop spans 16 amino acids. Per germline, CDR1 SGHTA and CDR2 FQGNSA. Trimming removed 0 bases from V and 6 bases from J; junction bases left unmatched: 4. The CDR3 loop is CASSLAPAGGPGELFF. CDR3 nucleotide sequence: TGTGCCAGCAGCTTAGCGCCAGCGGGGGGGCCCGGGGAGCTGTTTTTT.

This clonotype came up a few times. In DNA, the CDR3 is TGTGCCAGCAATCAGGGGGAGAAGGAGACCCAGTACTTC. Its translation is CASNQGEKETQYF. The chain carries TRBV19 and TRBJ2-5; 7 bases are a match to TRBD1. This CDR3 comprises 13 residues. V dropped 9 bases and J dropped 5; count of bases not matched to a gene: 9. CDR1 and CDR2 from the germline V gene are LNHDA and SQIVND (reference sequence).

V is TRBV10-1 and J is TRBJ1-1, with TRBD1 identical over 7 bases. Germline-derived CDR1 and CDR2 are WNHNN and SYGVQD (reference sequence). Trimming at V came to 5 bases and at J to 4 bases, leaving 10 bases not matched to a gene. This CDR3 spans 15 amino acids. CDR3 DNA: TGCGCCAGCAGTCACAGACAGGGAGAGCGCACTGAAGCTTTCTTT. This translates into CASSHRQGERTEAFF.

The chain links TRBV11-2 to TRBJ2-4, with 8 nucleotides matching TRBD2. CDR1 is SGHAT and CDR2 is FQNNGV in the germline V gene. There are 15 residues in the CDR3. V gave up 5 bases and J gave up 0 bases; unmatched junction bases: 3. CDR3 protein: CASSPGGGAKNIQYF. The CDR3 DNA is TGTGCCAGCAGCCCCGGGGGGGGAGCCAAAAACATTCAGTACTTC.

This clonotype was counted at least ten times. This sequence joins TRBV12-3 or TRBV12-4 and TRBJ1-5; D unclear. The CDR3 contains 13 residues. V gave up 2 bases and J gave up 3 bases, with 5 bases separating them. CDR3 coding DNA: TGTGCCAGCAGTTTACTCTACAATCAGCCCCAGCATTTT. Amino acid sequence: CASSLLYNQPQHF.

This clonotype was recorded at least ten times. The chain carries TRBV24-1 and TRBJ2-1; 9 bases map to TRBD2. Germline trimming cut 3 bases from V and 4 bases from J; bases unmatched to any gene: 6. Germline V gene sequence: CDR1 KGHDR, CDR2 SFDVKD. This CDR3 has 16 residues. The CDR3 bases are TGTGCCACCAGTGATCCTTCTAGCGGGAAATACAATGAGCAGTTCTTC. This codes for CATSDPSSGKYNEQFF.

DNA for the CDR3: TGTGCCAGCAGCCAAGTGAGCGGGGAAGAGACCCAGTACTTC. It translates to CASSQVSGEETQYF. The chain employs TRBV3-1 and TRBJ2-5; 7 nucleotides match TRBD2. Germline values: CDR1 LGHDT, CDR2 YNNKEL (reference sequence). V shed 1 base and J 3 bases; nucleotides not matched to a gene: 2. There are 14 residues in the CDR3.

In its sample, this clonotype was seen a few times. This chain uses TRBV29-1 with TRBJ2-3, with a weak D call TRBD1 (6 bases). Trimming left V 2 bases short and J 1 base short, with 13 bases between. This CDR3 is built from 15 residues. CDR1 and CDR2 from the germline V gene are SQVTM and ANQGSEA. CDR3 in amino acids: CSVERGGSGTDTQYF. DNA for the CDR3: TGCAGCGTTGAAAGAGGGGGTTCTGGCACAGATACGCAGTATTTT.

This clonotype was detected ten times or more. The chain joins TRBV12-3 or TRBV12-4 to TRBJ2-2, with no clear D. With 2 bases removed from V and 1 base from J, the gap between germline ends came to 5 bases. This CDR3 is 14 amino acids long. Written as DNA, the CDR3 is TGTGCCAGCAGTTTACAGGAGAACACCGGGGAGCTGTTTTTT. Its protein product is CASSLQENTGELFF.

As for this clonotype: Likely a read error: the CDR3 ends without its conserved phenylalanine or tryptophan. The gene calls are TRBV12-3 or TRBV12-4 and TRBJ2-1, with TRBD2 matching over 9 bases. This CDR3 contains 15 residues. The V and J ends lost 8 bases and 3 bases, in that order; junction bases with no gene match: 8. The CDR3 loop is CASLSRGGFYNEQFL. For the CDR3, the DNA is TGTGCCAGCCTCTCGCGGGGGGGCTTCTACAATGAGCAGTTCCTC.

This rearrangement joins TRBV5-1 to TRBJ2-3; D possibly corresponds to TRBD1 (5 bases). Germline CDR1 is SGHRS and CDR2 is YFSETQ. CDR3 length: 16 amino acids. The V end lost 0 bases, the J end lost 0 bases, and 11 bases lay between the germline ends. The DNA for the CDR3 is TGCGCCAGCAGCTTGGCACAGGCCCCTAGCACAGATACGCAGTATTTT. It translates to CASSLAQAPSTDTQYF.

The rearrangement joins TRBV7-2 to TRBJ2-4; D perhaps matches TRBD2 (6 bases). This CDR3 region has 15 residues. Between the trimmed V and J ends, which lost 5 bases and 0 bases, there was a span of 11 bases. Germline V gene data show CDR1 as SGHTA and CDR2 as FQGNSA. CDR3 nucleotides: TGTGCCAGCAGCCTCAGTAGCGGAGCCAAAAACATTCAGTACTTC. As protein: CASSLSSGAKNIQYF.

This clonotype has at least ten counts. V is TRBV7-9 and J is TRBJ2-1; possibly TRBD1 for D (6 bases). This CDR3 contains 15 residues. Germline V lookup: CDR1 SEHNR, CDR2 FQNEAQ (reference sequence). Trimming shortened V by 4 bases and J by 2 bases, and 12 bases separated the two germline ends. CDR3 nucleotide sequence: TGTGCCAGCAGCTCTATGACAGGAGCCTACAATGAGCAGTTCTTC. It specifies CASSSMTGAYNEQFF.

This clonotype was counted a few times. DNA for the CDR3: TGTGCCAGCAGCCCACTACGGTCTTTGGGCACTGAAGCTTTCTTT. It specifies CASSPLRSLGTEAFF. V is TRBV3-1 and J is TRBJ1-1; unclear D gene. Germline V gives CDR1 LGHDT, CDR2 YNNKEL (reference sequence). The CDR3 sequence is 15 residues long. V was clipped by 4 bases and J by 4 bases, with 16 bases between them.

This clonotype has a handful of counts. The chain carries TRBV2 and TRBJ1-1; D gene unclear. The CDR3 is made up of 15 amino acids. The ends were cut back, 5 bases at V and 4 bases at J, with 17 bases in the middle. Germline V gene data show CDR1 as SNHLY and CDR2 as FYNNEI. The CDR3 bases are TGTGCCAGCAGTCCTCCCTTAGGCCGGGGCACTGAAGCTTTCTTT. It is translated as CASSPPLGRGTEAFF.

CDR3 loop: CASSLTGVGEQFF. The DNA of the CDR3 is TGTGCCAGCAGCTTAACAGGGGTGGGGGAGCAGTTCTTC. The chain uses TRBV13 and TRBJ2-1, with 7 bases matching TRBD1. J gave up 10 bases and V 2 bases, and 5 bases lay outside the gene matches. The V gene's germline CDR1 is PRHDT and CDR2 FYEKMQ (reference sequence). The CDR3 is 13 residues long.

The chain employs TRBV7-2 and TRBJ2-3; 7 bases align to TRBD2. CDR3 length: 17 residues. CDR1 is SGHTA and CDR2 is FQGNSA in the germline V gene. V dropped 0 bases and J dropped 3; count of bases not matched to a gene: 9. For the CDR3, the DNA is TGTGCCAGCAGCTTAGCCGGGGGGACGGTCGCGACAGATACGCAGTATTTT. It translates to CASSLAGGTVATDTQYF.

This clonotype was counted at least ten times. The chain uses TRBV5-1 and TRBJ1-1; TRBD1 matches 7 bases. The CDR3 is 14 residues long. Germline V gene sequence: CDR1 SGHRS, CDR2 YFSETQ. Trimming at V came to 2 bases and at J to 1 base, leaving 2 bases not matched to a gene. The CDR3 nucleotides are TGCGCCAGCAGCTTCGGGACAGCGAACACTGAAGCTTTCTTT. Encoded protein: CASSFGTANTEAFF. Full variable domain (missing parts from reference TRBV5-1 and TRBJ1-1): KAGVTQTPRYLIKTRGQQVTLSCSPISGHRSVSWYQQTPGQGLQFLFEYFSETQRNKGNFPGRFSGRQFSNSRSEMNVSTLELGDSALYLCASSFGTANTEAFFGQGTRLTVV.